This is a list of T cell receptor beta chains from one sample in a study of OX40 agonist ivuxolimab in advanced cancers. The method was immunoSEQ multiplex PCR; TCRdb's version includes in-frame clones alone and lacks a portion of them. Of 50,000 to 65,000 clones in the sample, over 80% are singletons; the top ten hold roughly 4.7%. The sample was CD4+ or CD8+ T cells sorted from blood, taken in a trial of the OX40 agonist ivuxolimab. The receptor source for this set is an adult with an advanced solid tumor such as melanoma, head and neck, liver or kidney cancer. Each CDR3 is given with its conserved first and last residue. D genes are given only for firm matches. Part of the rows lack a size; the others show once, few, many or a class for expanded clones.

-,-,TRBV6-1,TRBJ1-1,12,CASSQRGSEAFF,TGTGCCAGCAGCCAGCGGGGGTCTGAAGCTTTCTTT
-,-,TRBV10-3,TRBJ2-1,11,CAISDGSEQFF,TGTGCCATCAGTGACGGGAGTGAGCAGTTCTTC
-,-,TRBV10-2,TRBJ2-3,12,CASSEGGDTQYF,TGCGCCAGCAGTGAGGGTGGAGATACGCAGTATTTT
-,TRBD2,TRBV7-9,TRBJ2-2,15,CASSPGLAGVRELFF,TGTGCCAGCAGCCCGGGACTAGCGGGGGTCCGGGAGCTGTTTTTT
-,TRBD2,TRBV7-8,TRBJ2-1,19,CASSLVGGLAGGRGNEQFF,TGTGCCAGCAGCTTAGTAGGGGGACTAGCGGGAGGGAGGGGCAATGAGCAGTTCTTC
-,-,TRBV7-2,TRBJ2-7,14,CASSFGMGAYEQYF,TGTGCCAGCAGCTTCGGGATGGGGGCCTACGAGCAGTACTTC
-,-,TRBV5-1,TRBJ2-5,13,CASSLGAQETQYF,TGCGCCAGCAGCTTGGGAGCCCAAGAGACCCAGTACTTC
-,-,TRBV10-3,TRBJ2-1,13,CAIRESTGNEQFF,TGTGCCATCAGGGAGTCTACGGGTAATGAGCAGTTCTTC
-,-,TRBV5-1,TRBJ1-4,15,CASSLGGQDGEKLFF,TGCGCCAGCAGCTTGGGTGGGCAGGATGGTGAAAAACTGTTTTTT
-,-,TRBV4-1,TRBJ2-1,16,CASSPLGEHLHNEQFF,TGCGCCAGCAGCCCTTTAGGGGAGCACCTCCACAATGAGCAGTTCTTC
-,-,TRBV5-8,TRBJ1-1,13,CASSLVRYTEAFF,TGTGCCAGCAGCTTGGTTAGGTACACTGAAGCTTTCTTT
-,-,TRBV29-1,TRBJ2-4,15,CSATRADLAKNIQYF,TGCAGCGCCACCCGGGCGGATCTAGCCAAAAACATTCAGTACTTC
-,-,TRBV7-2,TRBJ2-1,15,CASSLKGPKRGKQFF,TGTGCCAGCAGCTTAAAGGGCCCTAAGCGTGGGAAGCAGTTCTTC
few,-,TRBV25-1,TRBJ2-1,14,CASSGPWAYNEQFF,TGTGCCAGCAGCGGTCCGTGGGCCTACAATGAGCAGTTCTTC
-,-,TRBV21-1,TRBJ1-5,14,CAISPGQSIQPQHF,TGTGCCATCTCACCCGGGCAGTCAATCCAGCCCCAGCATTTT
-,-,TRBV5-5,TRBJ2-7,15,CASSLAVVSGREQYF,TGTGCCAGCAGCTTGGCAGTAGTCTCGGGCCGCGAGCAGTACTTC
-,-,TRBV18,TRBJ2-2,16,CASSPPYVDYTGELFF,TGTGCCAGCTCACCACCGTACGTAGACTACACCGGGGAGCTGTTTTTT
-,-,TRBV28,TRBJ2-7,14,CASTKLAGTYEQYF,TGTGCCAGCACCAAATTGGCAGGGACGTACGAGCAGTACTTC
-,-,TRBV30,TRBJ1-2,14,CAWKVNSLPNGYTF,TGTGCCTGGAAGGTTAACTCGCTACCGAATGGCTACACCTTC
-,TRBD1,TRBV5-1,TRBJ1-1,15,CASSLDRQGNTEAFF,TGCGCCAGCAGCTTGGACCGACAGGGGAACACTGAAGCTTTCTTT
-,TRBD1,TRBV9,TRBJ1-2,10,CASSGDRVSF,TGTGCCAGCAGCGGAGACAGGGTTTCCTTC
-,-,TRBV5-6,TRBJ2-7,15,CASSRGRQGAYEQYF,TGTGCCAGCAGCCGGGGGCGGCAGGGGGCCTACGAGCAGTACTTC
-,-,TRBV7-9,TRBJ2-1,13,CASGRGNDNEQFF,TGTGCCAGCGGCCGGGGGAATGACAATGAGCAGTTCTTC
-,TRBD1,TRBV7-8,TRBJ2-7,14,CASSPRTGPPPGIF,TGTGCCAGCAGCCCCCGGACAGGACCCCCTCCAGGAATCTTC
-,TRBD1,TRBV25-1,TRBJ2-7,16,CASSVTGDRSSYEQYF,TGTGCCAGCAGTGTGACAGGGGACCGCAGCTCCTACGAGCAGTACTTC
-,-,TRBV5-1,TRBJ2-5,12,CASSLEGETQYF,TGCGCCAGCAGCTTGGAGGGAGAGACCCAGTACTTC
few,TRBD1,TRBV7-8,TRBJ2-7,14,CASSVGQGLREQYF,TGTGCCAGCAGCGTGGGACAGGGGTTAAGGGAGCAGTACTTC
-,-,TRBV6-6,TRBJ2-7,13,CASSFGPSYEQYF,TGTGCCAGCAGTTTTGGGCCGAGCTACGAGCAGTACTTC
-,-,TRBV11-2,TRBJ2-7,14,CASSLVRRRYEQYF,TGTGCCAGCAGCTTAGTTCGTCGGCGTTACGAGCAGTACTTC